Below, 13 T cell receptor beta chains from the same sample are listed, as sequenced in a study of blood T cell repertoires in COVID-19. Measured with immunoSEQ multiplex PCR; TCRdb has only the in-frame clones, and not every one. The data hold about 33,000 clones, with 90% to 95% observed a single time. Sequencing used peripheral blood. Every receptor here comes from a human donor with active COVID-19. The donor label of this sample is uncertain.

The CDR3 here is CASSYGRGIEAFF. Here the CDR3 DNA reads TGTGCCAGCAGTTACGGTAGGGGGATCGAAGCTTTCTTT. This sequence joins TRBV6-5 and TRBJ1-1; maybe TRBD1 (6 bases). Trimming cost V 2 bases and J 8 bases, with 12 bases left between them. Germline CDR1 and CDR2: MNHEY and SVGAGI. The CDR3 sequence is 13 residues long.

This sequence joins TRBV28 and TRBJ1-1; the D gene is possibly TRBD1 (6 bases). V lost 3 bases and J lost 1, with 9 bases in between. Germline loops: CDR1 MDHEN, CDR2 SYDVKM. The CDR3 has 14 amino acids. CDR3 bases: TGTGCCAGCAGTTTTAAACAGGGGAACACTGAAGCTTTCTTT. Residues: CASSFKQGNTEAFF.

V gene TRBV30 combines with J gene TRBJ2-5; D gene uncertain. Germline V gene lookup returns CDR1 GTSNPN and CDR2 SVGIG (reference sequence). This CDR3 has 13 residues. Trimming took 0 bases from V and 1 from J, leaving 6 bases between them. Here the CDR3 reads CAWSVRVQETQYF. The CDR3 DNA reads TGTGCCTGGAGTGTACGCGTCCAAGAGACCCAGTACTTC.

The chain employs TRBV5-1 and TRBJ1-1; no definite D call. Trimming removed 2 bases from V and 3 bases from J, with 8 bases in between. The CDR3 totals 13 residues. Germline values: CDR1 SGHRS, CDR2 YFSETQ. In nucleotides, the CDR3 is TGCGCCAGCAGCTTAGCCGTGGACACTGAAGCTTTCTTT. It translates to CASSLAVDTEAFF.

The genes are TRBV11-3 and TRBJ1-1; D is ambiguous. The CDR3 has 13 residues. V was shortened by 1 base and J by 4 bases, with 7 bases between the two germline ends. The germline CDR1 and CDR2 sequences are SGHNT and YENEEA. CDR3 DNA sequence: TGTGCCAGCAGCTTAGTTGAGGGCACTGAAGCTTTCTTT. Its protein product is CASSLVEGTEAFF.

This rearrangement joins TRBV7-2 to TRBJ1-2; TRBD1 matches 7 bases. V gave up 3 bases and J gave up 8 bases; unmatched junction bases: 9. The CDR3 is 14 residues long. In germline, CDR1 is SGHTA, CDR2 FQGNSA. Here the CDR3 DNA reads TGTGCCAGCAGCTTTACGGGACAGTCAGGAGGCTACACCTTC. Protein product: CASSFTGQSGGYTF. The variable domain in full, with the rest retrieved from reference TRBV7-2 and TRBJ1-2, is GAGVSQSPSNKVTEKGKDVELRCDPISGHTALYWYRQSLGQGLEFLIYFQGNSAPDKSGLPSDRFSAERTGGSVSTLTIQRTQQEDSAVYLCASSFTGQSGGYTFGSGTRLTVV.

The rearrangement uses TRBV7-2 and TRBJ2-3; D is uncertain. This CDR3 is 15 amino acids long. In germline, CDR1 is SGHTA, CDR2 FQGNSA. Trimming took off 5 bases at V and 0 bases at J, with 12 bases between the two ends. The CDR3: CASSVFRLSTDTQYF. The CDR3 DNA is TGTGCCAGCAGCGTGTTCAGACTGAGCACAGATACGCAGTATTTT.

This chain joins TRBV18 and TRBJ2-7; 15 bases map to TRBD2. The CDR3 has 19 amino acids. The trim removed 3 bases at V and 2 bases at J, leaving 11 bases unmatched. Germline CDR1 is KGHSH and CDR2 is LQKENI. The CDR3 sequence is CASSPVPGLAGGFPYEQYF. The DNA of the CDR3 is TGTGCCAGCTCACCCGTCCCGGGACTAGCGGGGGGCTTCCCCTACGAGCAGTACTTC. The full variable domain, rest sourced from reference TRBV18 and TRBJ2-7, is NAGVMQNPRHLVRRRGQEARLRCSPMKGHSHVYWYRQLPEEGLKFMVYLQKENIIDESGMPKERFSAEFPKEGPSILRIQQVVRGDSAAYFCASSPVPGLAGGFPYEQYFGPGTRLTVT.

The V and J genes are TRBV5-4 and TRBJ2-5; tentatively, D is TRBD2 (7 bases). Trimming cost V 0 bases and J 7 bases, with 13 bases left between them. Germline loops: CDR1 SGHNT, CDR2 YYREEE (reference sequence). CDR3 length: 14 amino acids. The CDR3 DNA is TGTGCCAGCAGCTTGGAGACAGGCGGGGGGACCCAGTACTTC. Its protein is CASSLETGGGTQYF.

The chain is built from TRBV27 and TRBJ2-7, with D perhaps matching TRBD1 (6 bases). The CDR3 sequence is 14 residues long. Germline V gene lookup returns CDR1 MNHEY and CDR2 SMNVEV (reference sequence). V dropped 6 bases and J dropped 7 bases, with 19 bases sitting between them. The CDR3: CASSTSGVRGEQYF. DNA for the CDR3: TGTGCCAGCAGCACATCAGGGGTCCGCGGTGAGCAGTACTTC.

The chain recombines TRBV3-1 (or the pseudogene TRBV3-2) with TRBJ2-3; TRBD2 matches 9 bases. Germline CDR1 is LGHDT and CDR2 is YNNKEL (reference sequence). The CDR3 extends over 15 amino acids. J gave up 4 bases and V 4 bases, and 6 bases lay outside the gene matches. DNA for the CDR3: TGTGCCAGCAGCCCCGGACTAGCGTACCCAGATACGCAGTATTTT. Protein product: CASSPGLAYPDTQYF.

The rearrangement links TRBV19 to TRBJ2-3; 15 bases map to TRBD2. The length of the CDR3 is 16 residues. The V gene end was trimmed by 7 bases and the J gene end by 8 bases; junction bases not matched to a gene: 10. Germline V lookup: CDR1 LNHDA, CDR2 SQIVND (reference sequence). The CDR3 DNA reads as TGTGCCAGTAATCCGGGACTAGCGGGAGGTTTCCTTACGCAGTATTTT. Amino acids: CASNPGLAGGFLTQYF.

This chain uses TRBV14 with TRBJ1-6; 8 positions match TRBD1. The CDR3 is made up of 16 amino acids. Germline CDR1 is SGHDN and CDR2 is FVKESK. V gave up 3 bases and J gave up 8 bases; unmatched junction bases: 9. The CDR3 nucleotides are TGTGCCAGCAGCCACCTGCGGACAGGGCAGGATTCACCCCTCCACTTT. It yields the protein CASSHLRTGQDSPLHF.